This TCR beta chain originates from a study of CD8+CD57+ T cells in acquired aplastic anemia. The overall study: Across the sorted CD4+ and CD8+ cells, DNA amounts averaged approximately 3.1 ug. Study-wide points: Roughly 31 was the count of CD8+ CDR3 sequences that patients shared with controls. A significant difference in CD8+ Simpson's diversity between patients and controls was not found.

For sequencing, patients were chosen who had shown expansion of CD8+CD57+ cells by flow cytometry. A severe acquired aplastic anemia diagnosis applied to all patients. Both TCR beta VDJ combination and CDR3 sequence profiling were carried out. Genomic DNA was the template for this profiling. TCRdb reanalysed the reads using MiXCR and keeps one entry per CDR3 protein. The table has approximately 150,000 distinct CDR3 sequences, around half seen once; the top ten hold 3.2%. This clonotype was counted many times. Antigen: not known. Germline assignment: CDR1 MNHNS and CDR2 SASEGT. V lost 7 bases and J lost 0; bases outside the gene matches: 8. The CDR3 covers 15 residues.

The chain joins TRBV6-1 to TRBJ1-2; TRBD1 aligns across 7 bases. The clonotype originates from a human donor with aplastic anemia. The sample consisted of sorted CD4+, CD8+, or CD8+CD57+ T cells (not recorded which) from PBMCs. CDR3 region: CASILRTGANYGYTF. For the CDR3, the DNA is TGTGCCAGCATCCTCCGGACAGGAGCTAACTATGGCTACACCTTC.